Listed here are 28 T cell receptor beta chains from one sample, sequenced in a study of PD-1 blockade in mismatch repair-deficient tumors. The assay was immunoSEQ multiplex PCR, and TCRdb's table has in-frame clones only and misses some. The table includes tens of thousands of clones, around 82% detected once. The sample here was peripheral blood, taken 4 weeks after starting pembrolizumab. The receptors shown here come from an adult with mismatch repair-deficient cancer.

The gene calls are TRBV18 and TRBJ2-7; TRBD2 matches at 11 bases. The V gene end was trimmed by 3 bases and the J gene end by 0 bases; junction bases not matched to a gene: 4. The germline gives CDR1 KGHSH, CDR2 LQKENI. This CDR3 contains 16 residues. CDR3 region: CASSPGLAGASYEQYF. The CDR3 region has the DNA TGTGCCAGCTCACCCGGACTAGCGGGCGCCTCCTACGAGCAGTACTTC.

This clone occurred once. The chain combines TRBV5-4 with TRBJ1-2, with 9 bases matching TRBD1. Losses at the gene ends were 3 bases for V and 8 bases for J; bases not matched to a gene: 8. This CDR3 has 14 residues. The germline CDR1 and CDR2 sequences are SGHNT and YYREEE (reference sequence). The CDR3 loop is CASSWDRASSGYTF. CDR3 in DNA: TGTGCCAGCAGCTGGGACAGGGCCTCCTCCGGCTACACCTTC.

The chain recombines TRBV5-6 with TRBJ2-7; D is unresolved. Germline assignment: CDR1 SGHDT and CDR2 YYEEEE. Trimming cost V 0 bases and J 2 bases, with 6 bases left between them. The CDR3 runs 13 residues. For the CDR3, the DNA is TGTGCCAGCAGCTTGGCCCAAACCTACGAGCAGTACTTC. Encoded protein: CASSLAQTYEQYF.

This chain links TRBV5-1 with TRBJ2-1; D possibly corresponds to TRBD2 (5 bases). CDR3 length: 15 residues. Germline-derived CDR1 and CDR2 are SGHRS and YFSETQ. Trimming cost V 0 bases and J 7 bases, with 14 bases left between them. The CDR3 loop reads CASSLEGQWRNEQFF. DNA of the CDR3: TGCGCCAGCAGCTTGGAAGGGCAATGGAGGAATGAGCAGTTCTTC.

For this clone: Distinct nucleotide sequences in the sample also encode this CDR3. V is TRBV19 and J is TRBJ1-2, with D tentatively TRBD1 (5 bases). The V end was cut by 5 bases, the J end by 8 bases, with 12 bases between. Germline V CDR1 and CDR2: LNHDA, SQIVND (reference sequence). This CDR3 is 12 amino acids long. CDR3 residues: CASSPGTRGYTF. The CDR3 DNA reads TGTGCCAGTAGTCCCGGGACGCGCGGCTACACCTTC. The entire variable domain, with the rest obtained from reference TRBV19 and TRBJ1-2, is as follows: DGGITQSPKYLFRKEGQNVTLSCEQNLNHDAMYWYRQDPGQGLRLIYYSQIVNDFQKGDIAEGYSVSREKKESFPLTVTSAQKNPTAFYLCASSPGTRGYTFGSGTRLTVV.

V gene TRBV11-3 combines with J gene TRBJ2-3; D gene uncertain. The germline V gene has CDR1 SGHNT and CDR2 YENEEA. V gave up 5 bases and J gave up 2 bases, with 11 bases separating them. This CDR3 is 14 amino acids long. Here the CDR3 DNA reads TGTGCCAGCAGCCCTGGTTCGATCACAGATACGCAGTATTTT. Translating gives CASSPGSITDTQYF.

J is TRBJ2-5 and V is TRBV5-6, with 7 bases aligning to TRBD1. With V trimmed by 3 bases and J by 5 bases, 13 bases remained unmatched. The CDR3 extends over 16 amino acids. Germline lookup yields CDR1 SGHDT and CDR2 YYEEEE. In DNA, the CDR3 is TGTGCCAGCAGCTCCCCAATACAGGGGAAGTTGGAGACCCAGTACTTC. This gives the protein CASSSPIQGKLETQYF.

This sequence joins TRBV14 and TRBJ2-1; 15 bases align to TRBD2. CDR1 and CDR2 from the germline V gene are SGHDN and FVKESK. V shed 4 bases, J shed 12 bases, and the junction held 7 bases outside the gene matches. The CDR3 loop spans 15 amino acids. CDR3 region: CASSRGLAGGRRQFF. Written as DNA, the CDR3 is TGTGCCAGCAGCCGGGGACTAGCGGGAGGCCGTCGGCAGTTCTTC.

This chain joins TRBV19 and TRBJ1-5; 11 positions agree with TRBD1. Germline CDR1 reads LNHDA; CDR2 reads SQIVND (reference sequence). J lost 6 bases, V lost 7 bases, and 8 bases had no gene match. This CDR3 region has 15 residues. CDR3 nucleotide sequence: TGTGCCAGTACCGAGAGGGACAGGGGGACTCAGCCCCAGCATTTT. Protein sequence: CASTERDRGTQPQHF.

V and J are TRBV7-8 and TRBJ1-1; D is perhaps TRBD1 (5 bases). CDR3 size: 13 residues. Germline V lookup: CDR1 SGHVS, CDR2 FQNEAQ. V was clipped by 5 bases and J by 3 bases, with 10 bases between them. The CDR3 loop reads CASSRGGYTEAFF. The CDR3 coding sequence is TGTGCCAGCAGCCGGGGGGGATACACTGAAGCTTTCTTT. The full variable domain, with the rest looked up from reference TRBV7-8 and TRBJ1-1, is GAGVSQSPRYKVAKRGQDVALRCDPISGHVSLFWYQQALGQGPEFLTYFQNEAQLDKSGLPSDRFFAERPEGSVSTLKIQRTQQEDSAVYLCASSRGGYTEAFFGQGTRLTVV.

The CDR3 loop reads CASSLSNPTNGYEQYF. The CDR3 DNA reads as TGCGCCAGCAGCTTGTCTAACCCTACCAACGGCTACGAGCAGTACTTC. The J gene is TRBJ2-7, the V gene TRBV5-1; D call uncertain. Between the trimmed V and J ends, which lost 1 base and 3 bases, there was a span of 17 bases. The CDR3 extends over 16 amino acids. Germline CDR1 is SGHRS and CDR2 is YFSETQ. Variable domain in full (rest from reference TRBV5-1 and TRBJ2-7): KAGVTQTPRYLIKTRGQQVTLSCSPISGHRSVSWYQQTPGQGLQFLFEYFSETQRNKGNFPGRFSGRQFSNSRSEMNVSTLELGDSALYLCASSLSNPTNGYEQYFGPGTRLTVT.

This clone was counted a few times. The genes are TRBV25-1 and TRBJ2-7; tentatively, D is TRBD2 (6 bases). The CDR3 extends over 15 amino acids. Per the germline V gene, CDR1 is MGHDK and CDR2 is SYGVNS. With 4 bases removed from V and 4 bases from J, the gap between germline ends came to 17 bases. CDR3 nucleotide sequence: TGTGCCAGCAGTGCCGATGGGGGGAATCGGTACGAGCAGTACTTC. It yields the protein CASSADGGNRYEQYF.

V gene TRBV6-6 combines with J gene TRBJ1-1, with TRBD1 identical over 10 bases. The CDR3 sequence is 14 residues long. CDR1 and CDR2 from the germline V gene are MNHNY and SVGAGI (reference sequence). V was clipped by 6 bases and J by 5 bases; unmatched bases: 6. The CDR3 DNA is TGTGCCAGCAGAGGACAGGGGGATAGAACTGAAGCTTTCTTT. Translation: CASRGQGDRTEAFF.

The CDR3 DNA reads as TGCAGCGTTTGGGGGACTAGCGGGGGGAACACAGATACGCAGTATTTT. Translating gives CSVWGTSGGNTDTQYF. This chain connects TRBV29-1 to TRBJ2-3; 15 bases are a match to TRBD2. Trimming removed 5 bases from V and 2 bases from J; junction bases left unmatched: 5. This CDR3 region has 16 residues. Germline assignment: CDR1 SQVTM and CDR2 ANQGSEA.

V and J are TRBV28 and TRBJ2-7; 13 positions match TRBD2. This CDR3 has 15 residues. Germline CDR1 reads MDHEN; CDR2 reads SYDVKM. With 7 bases clipped from V and 2 bases from J, the junction kept 5 bases outside the gene matches. CDR3 bases: TGTGCCAGCACCCCGGGACTAGCGGGACCCTACGAGCAGTACTTC. Its protein product is CASTPGLAGPYEQYF.

This clone occurred once. The rearrangement uses TRBV6-6 and TRBJ2-2; D is unresolved. V lost 7 bases and J lost 1, with 10 bases in between. CDR1 and CDR2 from the germline V gene are MNHNY and SVGAGI (reference sequence). This CDR3 spans 14 amino acids. The CDR3 protein is CASTQRENTGELFF. The CDR3 DNA follows: TGTGCCAGCACCCAGCGTGAGAACACCGGGGAGCTGTTTTTT.

This clone was seen a single time. V usage is TRBV11-1 and J usage is TRBJ2-5, with a weak D call TRBD1 (6 bases). CDR1 and CDR2 from the germline V gene are SGHAT and FQDESV (reference sequence). Between the trimmed V and J ends, which lost 4 bases and 3 bases, there was a span of 12 bases. The CDR3 is 14 amino acids. The CDR3 reads CASSSQGREETQYF. The CDR3 region has the DNA TGTGCCAGCAGCTCTCAGGGGCGGGAAGAGACCCAGTACTTC.

Only a few counts were recorded for this clone. This same CDR3 is encoded by further DNA sequences in the sample. This chain uses TRBV30 with TRBJ1-1; D perhaps matches TRBD1 (5 bases). With 2 bases removed from V and 3 bases from J, the gap between germline ends came to 7 bases. Per the germline V gene, CDR1 is GTSNPN and CDR2 is SVGIG (reference sequence). The CDR3 totals 12 residues. This chain's CDR3 is CAWSWGDTEAFF. The DNA for the CDR3 is TGTGCCTGGAGTTGGGGGGACACTGAAGCTTTCTTT.

About this clone itself: The sample contains more than one DNA sequence encoding this CDR3. The rearrangement joins TRBV18 to TRBJ1-1; D gene uncertain. Germline assignment: CDR1 KGHSH and CDR2 LQKENI. The CDR3 contains 12 residues. V lost 2 bases, J lost 8 bases, and 9 bases lay in between. CDR3 loop: CASSPGQTEAFF. DNA of the CDR3: TGTGCCAGCTCACCAGGGCAAACCGAAGCTTTCTTT.

This chain connects TRBV6-1 to TRBJ2-1, with 8 positions matching TRBD2. The length of the CDR3 is 15 residues. V shed 6 bases, J shed 5 bases, and the junction held 9 bases outside the gene matches. In germline, CDR1 is MNHNS, CDR2 SASEGT. The CDR3 here is CASSLEGLANNEQFF. CDR3 coding DNA: TGTGCCAGCAGCCTAGAAGGACTAGCTAACAATGAGCAGTTCTTC.

Of note for this clone: One junction end does not reproduce the germline sequence, and a read error may be involved. The identical CDR3 is also encoded by other nucleotide sequences in the sample. The rearrangement links TRBV5-1 to TRBJ2-2, with D uncertain. Germline assignment: CDR1 SGHRS and CDR2 YFSETQ. CDR3 length: 14 residues. The chain's CDR3 is CASSLGLNTGELFF. DNA of the CDR3: TGCGCCAGCAGTTTGGGGTTAAACACCGGGGAGCTGTTTTTT.

This chain connects TRBV15 to TRBJ2-7, with TRBD2 identical over 8 bases. Germline assignment: CDR1 LNHNV and CDR2 YYDKDF (reference sequence). Trimming removed 3 bases from V and 0 bases from J; junction bases left unmatched: 13. The CDR3 is 18 residues long. The CDR3 sequence: CATSSSYGSGGSSYEQYF. DNA for the CDR3: TGTGCCACCAGCAGCTCCTATGGATCGGGGGGGAGCTCCTACGAGCAGTACTTC.

The gene calls are TRBV9 and TRBJ2-2; D is unresolved. Germline V gene lookup returns CDR1 SGDLS and CDR2 YYNGEE. This CDR3 comprises 16 residues. Trimming removed 4 bases at V and 4 bases at J, with 17 bases between. The CDR3 DNA follows: TGTGCCAGCAGCACCCGTCAGGAAAAGGGCACCGGGGAGCTGTTTTTT. This gives the protein CASSTRQEKGTGELFF.

This clone is a singleton in its sample. The chain recombines TRBV14 with TRBJ1-1; D is perhaps TRBD1 (5 bases). The V end was cut by 1 base, the J end by 5 bases, with 11 bases between. Germline CDR1 and CDR2: SGHDN and FVKESK. The CDR3 extends over 14 amino acids. The CDR3 DNA reads TGTGCCAGCAGCCAAGGAGCAGGGTGGACTGAAGCTTTCTTT. Protein product: CASSQGAGWTEAFF.

The J gene is TRBJ1-1, the V gene TRBV25-1; D is unresolved. Between the trimmed V and J ends, which lost 6 bases and 1 base, there was a span of 6 bases. The germline gives CDR1 MGHDK, CDR2 SYGVNS. This CDR3 comprises 12 residues. Here the CDR3 reads CASRTKNTEAFF. CDR3 DNA: TGTGCCAGCAGGACAAAGAACACTGAAGCTTTCTTT.

The chain links TRBV5-1 to TRBJ2-7; the D gene is possibly TRBD1 (5 bases). CDR3 length: 15 residues. Between the trimmed V and J ends, which lost 4 bases and 2 bases, there was a span of 16 bases. From germline, CDR1 is SGHRS and CDR2 YFSETQ. The chain's CDR3 is CASSPSNTGAYEQYF. The CDR3 bases are TGCGCCAGCAGCCCTTCGAATACAGGTGCCTACGAGCAGTACTTC.

This chain connects TRBV21-1 to TRBJ2-2; the table's D gene call, TRBD1, was not cross checked with the DNA. TRBV21-1 represents a pseudogene. This CDR3 is built from 15 residues. The CDR3 nucleotides read TGTGCCAGCAGCCCAGGGACAGGGCGCACCGGGGAGCTGTTTTTT. Amino acids: CASSPGTGRTGELFF.

The table lists this clone with a few counts. The chain joins TRBV9 to TRBJ2-2; D is tentatively TRBD1 or TRBD2 (5 bases each). The CDR3 runs to 15 residues. Germline V gives CDR1 SGDLS, CDR2 YYNGEE. Trimming took 4 bases from V and 0 from J, leaving 10 bases between them. The CDR3 reads CASSRRGPNTGELFF. DNA of the CDR3: TGTGCCAGCAGCCGCCGGGGCCCGAACACCGGGGAGCTGTTTTTT.